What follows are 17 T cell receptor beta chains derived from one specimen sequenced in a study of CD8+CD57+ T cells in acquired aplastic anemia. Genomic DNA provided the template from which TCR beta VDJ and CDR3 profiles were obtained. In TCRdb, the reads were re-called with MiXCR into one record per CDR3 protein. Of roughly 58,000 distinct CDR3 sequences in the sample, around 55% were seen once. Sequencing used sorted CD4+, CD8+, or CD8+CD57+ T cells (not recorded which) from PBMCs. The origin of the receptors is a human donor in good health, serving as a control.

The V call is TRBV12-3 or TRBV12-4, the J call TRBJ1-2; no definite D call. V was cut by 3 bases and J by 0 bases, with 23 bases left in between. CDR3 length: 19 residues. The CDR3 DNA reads TGTGCCAGCAGTTTTAGAGTGGCTATATTCTTATGTGCTAACTATGGCTACACCTTC. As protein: CASSFRVAIFLCANYGYTF.

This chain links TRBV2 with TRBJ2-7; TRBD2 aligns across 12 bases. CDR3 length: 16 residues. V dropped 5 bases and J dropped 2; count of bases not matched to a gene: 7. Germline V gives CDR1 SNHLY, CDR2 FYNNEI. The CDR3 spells CASSSGTSGSAYEQYF. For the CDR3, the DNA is TGTGCCAGCAGTTCCGGGACTAGCGGGTCGGCCTACGAGCAGTACTTC.

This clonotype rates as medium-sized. The CDR3: CASRSGAVKEQFF. The CDR3 region has the DNA TGTGCCAGCAGATCCGGGGCAGTGAAGGAGCAGTTCTTC. V and J are TRBV2 and TRBJ2-1; either TRBD1 or TRBD2 may supply D (5 bases each). This CDR3 comprises 13 residues. V lost 6 bases and J lost 10, with 16 bases in between. In germline, CDR1 is SNHLY, CDR2 FYNNEI.

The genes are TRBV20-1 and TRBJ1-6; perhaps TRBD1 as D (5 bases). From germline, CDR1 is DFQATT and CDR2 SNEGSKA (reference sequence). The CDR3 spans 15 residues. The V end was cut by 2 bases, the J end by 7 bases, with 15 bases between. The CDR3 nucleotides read TGCAGTGCTAGAAGTGGGGGAGAGGGAAATTCACCCCTCCACTTT. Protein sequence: CSARSGGEGNSPLHF.

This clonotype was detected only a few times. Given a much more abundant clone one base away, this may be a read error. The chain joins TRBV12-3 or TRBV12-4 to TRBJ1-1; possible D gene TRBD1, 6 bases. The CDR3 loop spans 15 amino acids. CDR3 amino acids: CARSSIGGGATEAFF. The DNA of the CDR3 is TGTGCCCGCAGTTCGATCGGGGGGGGGGCCACTGAAGCTTTCTTT.

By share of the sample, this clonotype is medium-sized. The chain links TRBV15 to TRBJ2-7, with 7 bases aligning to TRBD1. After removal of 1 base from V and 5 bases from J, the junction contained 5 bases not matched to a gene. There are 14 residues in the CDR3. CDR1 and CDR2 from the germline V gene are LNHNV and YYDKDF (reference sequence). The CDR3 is CATSRGQGTNEQYF. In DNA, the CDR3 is TGTGCCACCAGCAGAGGACAGGGTACCAACGAGCAGTACTTC.

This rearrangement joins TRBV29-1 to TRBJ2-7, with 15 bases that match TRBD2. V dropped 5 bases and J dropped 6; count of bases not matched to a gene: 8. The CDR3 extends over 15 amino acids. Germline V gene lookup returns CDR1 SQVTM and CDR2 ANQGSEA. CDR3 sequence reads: CSVTRTSGRATEQYF. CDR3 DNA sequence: TGCAGCGTTACCCGGACTAGCGGGAGGGCGACCGAGCAGTACTTC.

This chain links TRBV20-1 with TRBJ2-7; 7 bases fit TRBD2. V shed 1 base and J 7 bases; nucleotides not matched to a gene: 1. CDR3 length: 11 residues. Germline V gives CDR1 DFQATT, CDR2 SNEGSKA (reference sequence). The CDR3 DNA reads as TGCAGTGCTAGAGCAGCGGGGGAGCAGTACTTC. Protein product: CSARAAGEQYF.

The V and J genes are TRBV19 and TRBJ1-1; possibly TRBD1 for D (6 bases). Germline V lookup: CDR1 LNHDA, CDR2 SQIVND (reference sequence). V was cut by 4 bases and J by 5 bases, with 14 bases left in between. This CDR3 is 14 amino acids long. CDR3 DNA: TGTGCCAGTAGTACCAGGGGACGGGGGACTGAAGCTTTCTTT. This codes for CASSTRGRGTEAFF.

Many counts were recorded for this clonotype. For the CDR3, the DNA is TGTGCCAGTAGTATGGGTACAGGGGCGGTTTACAATGAGCAGTTCTTC. Its protein is CASSMGTGAVYNEQFF. The gene calls are TRBV19 and TRBJ2-1, with 7 bases matching TRBD1. The V segment lost 3 bases and the J segment 4 bases; nucleotides outside the gene matches: 9. Germline lookup yields CDR1 LNHDA and CDR2 SQIVND (reference sequence). There are 16 residues in the CDR3.

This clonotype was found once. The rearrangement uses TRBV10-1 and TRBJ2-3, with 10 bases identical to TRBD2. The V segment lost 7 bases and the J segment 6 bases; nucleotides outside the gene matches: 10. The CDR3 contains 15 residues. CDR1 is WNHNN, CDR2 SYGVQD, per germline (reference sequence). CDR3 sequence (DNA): TGCGCCAGCAAGGGAAGCGGGGGGGCCCTTGATACGCAGTATTTT. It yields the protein CASKGSGGALDTQYF.

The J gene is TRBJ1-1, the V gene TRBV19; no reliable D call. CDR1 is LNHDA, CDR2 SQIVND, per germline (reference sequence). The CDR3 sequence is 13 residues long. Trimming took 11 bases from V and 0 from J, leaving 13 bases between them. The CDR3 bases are TGTGCCTGCGGTGAAGGAATGAACACTGAAGCTTTCTTT. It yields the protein CACGEGMNTEAFF.

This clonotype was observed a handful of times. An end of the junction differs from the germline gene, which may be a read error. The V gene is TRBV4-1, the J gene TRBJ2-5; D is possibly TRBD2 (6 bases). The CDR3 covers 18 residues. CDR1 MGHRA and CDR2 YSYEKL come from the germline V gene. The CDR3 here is CASSQEEGWGVNSETHYF. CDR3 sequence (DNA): TGCGCCAGCAGCCAAGAAGAGGGATGGGGGGTCAATTCAGAGACCCATTACTTC.

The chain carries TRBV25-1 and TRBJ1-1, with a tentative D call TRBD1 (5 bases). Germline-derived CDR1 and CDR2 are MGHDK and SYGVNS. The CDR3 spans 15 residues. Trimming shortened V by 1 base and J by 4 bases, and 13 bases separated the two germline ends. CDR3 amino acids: CASSEFGGTGTEAFF. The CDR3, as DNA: TGTGCCAGCAGTGAATTTGGAGGGACGGGCACTGAAGCTTTCTTT.

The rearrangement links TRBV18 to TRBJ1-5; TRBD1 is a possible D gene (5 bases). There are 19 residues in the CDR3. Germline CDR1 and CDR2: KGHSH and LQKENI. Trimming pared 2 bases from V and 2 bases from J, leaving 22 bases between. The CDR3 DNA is TGTGCCAGCTCACCAGGAACGACGTATAGGGGAGGTGGCAATCAGCCCCAGCATTTT. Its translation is CASSPGTTYRGGGNQPQHF.

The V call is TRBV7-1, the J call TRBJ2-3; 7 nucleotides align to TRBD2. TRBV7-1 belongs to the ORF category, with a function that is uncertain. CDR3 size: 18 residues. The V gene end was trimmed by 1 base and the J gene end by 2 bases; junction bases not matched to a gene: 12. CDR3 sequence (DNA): TGTGCCAGCAGCTCAGGGTGGCAGGCGGGAGCCCCCACAGATACGCAGTATTTT. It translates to CASSSGWQAGAPTDTQYF.

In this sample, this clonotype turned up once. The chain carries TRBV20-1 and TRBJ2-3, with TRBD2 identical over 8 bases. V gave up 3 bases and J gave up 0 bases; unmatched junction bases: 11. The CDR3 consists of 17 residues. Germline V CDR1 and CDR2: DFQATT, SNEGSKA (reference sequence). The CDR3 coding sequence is TGCAGTGCTAGTCCTGGGGGGTCTAGCGGGAGCACAGATACGCAGTATTTT. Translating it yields CSASPGGSSGSTDTQYF.